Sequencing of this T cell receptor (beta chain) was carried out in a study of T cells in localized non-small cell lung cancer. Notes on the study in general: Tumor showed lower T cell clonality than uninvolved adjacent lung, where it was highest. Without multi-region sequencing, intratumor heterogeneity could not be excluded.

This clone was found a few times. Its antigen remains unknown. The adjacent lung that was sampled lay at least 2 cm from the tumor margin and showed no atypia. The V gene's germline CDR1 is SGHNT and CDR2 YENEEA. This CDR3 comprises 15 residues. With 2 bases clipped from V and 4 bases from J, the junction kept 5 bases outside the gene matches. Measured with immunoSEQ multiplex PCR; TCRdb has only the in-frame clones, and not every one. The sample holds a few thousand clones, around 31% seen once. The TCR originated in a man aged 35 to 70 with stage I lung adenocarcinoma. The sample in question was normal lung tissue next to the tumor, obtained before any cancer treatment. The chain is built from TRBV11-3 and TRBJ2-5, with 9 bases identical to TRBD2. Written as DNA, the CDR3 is TGTGCCAGCAGCTTATATAGCGGGGGCGGAGAGACCCAGTACTTC. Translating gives CASSLYSGGGETQYF.